One TCR beta chain is described in this entry. These data are taken from a study of cytomegalovirus exposure and HLA in healthy donors. Germline trimming cut 2 bases from V and 7 bases from J; bases unmatched to any gene: 6. CDR3 size: 14 residues. The germline V gene has CDR1 SGHNT and CDR2 YYREEE (reference sequence). The PCR was carried out with 60 Vbeta primers and 13 Jbeta primers. Here immunoSEQ multiplex PCR was the method, and the copy in TCRdb shows in-frame clones only, minus some. The table lists over 200,000 clones, roughly 79% of them singletons. The origin of this receptor is a woman aged 40 to 50 in good health and CMV-seronegative. This chain uses TRBV5-4 with TRBJ2-1, with TRBD1 matching over 7 bases. Sequencing used PBMCs. This chain's CDR3 is CASSFDRVLNEQFF. The DNA of the CDR3 is TGTGCCAGCAGCTTTGACAGGGTATTGAATGAGCAGTTCTTC. The full variable domain, in which reference TRBV5-4 and TRBJ2-1 provide the parts outside the CDR3, is ETGVTQSPTHLIKTRGQQVTLRCSSQSGHNTVSWYQQALGQGPQFIFQYYREEENGRGNFPPRFSGLQFPNYSSELNVNALELDDSALYLCASSFDRVLNEQFFGPGTRLTVL.